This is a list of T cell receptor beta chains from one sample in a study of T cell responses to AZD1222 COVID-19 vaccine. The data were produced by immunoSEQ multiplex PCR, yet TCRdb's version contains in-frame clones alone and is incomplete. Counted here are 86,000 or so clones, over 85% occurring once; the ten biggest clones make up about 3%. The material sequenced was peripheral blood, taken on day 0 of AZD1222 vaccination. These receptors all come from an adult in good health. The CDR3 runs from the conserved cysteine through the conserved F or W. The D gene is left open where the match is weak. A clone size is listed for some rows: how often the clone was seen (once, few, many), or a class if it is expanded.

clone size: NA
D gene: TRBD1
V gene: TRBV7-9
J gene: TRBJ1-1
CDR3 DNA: TGTGCCAGCACTCCGGGACAGGGGGCTTTGAACACTGAAGCTTTCTTT
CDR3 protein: CASTPGQGALNTEAFF

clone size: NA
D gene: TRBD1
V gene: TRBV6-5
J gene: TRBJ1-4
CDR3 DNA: TGTGCCAGCAGGGCCCCGGGACAGGGGGATGAAAAACTGTTTTTT
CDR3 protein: CASRAPGQGDEKLFF

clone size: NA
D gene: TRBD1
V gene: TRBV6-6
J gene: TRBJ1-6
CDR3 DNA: TGTGCCAGCAGACTACAGGGGACTAATTCACCCCTCCACTTT
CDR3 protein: CASRLQGTNSPLHF

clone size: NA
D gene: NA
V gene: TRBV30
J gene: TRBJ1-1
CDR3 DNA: TGTTTGTGCGGACGGATGAACACTGAAGCTTTCTTT
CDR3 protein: CLCGRMNTEAFF

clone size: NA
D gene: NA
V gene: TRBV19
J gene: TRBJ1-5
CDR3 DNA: TGTGCCAGTAGTAGGACAAATAGCAATCAGCCCCAGCATTTT
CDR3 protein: CASSRTNSNQPQHF

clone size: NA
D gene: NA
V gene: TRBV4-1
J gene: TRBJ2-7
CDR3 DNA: TGCGCCAGCAGCCAAGCTGGGAACTACGAGCAGTACTTC
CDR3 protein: CASSQAGNYEQYF

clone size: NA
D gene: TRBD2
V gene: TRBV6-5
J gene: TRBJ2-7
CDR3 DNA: TGTGCCAGCAGTTACTCTCCCCGGGGGGGAGGGGAGCAGTACTTC
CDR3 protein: CASSYSPRGGGEQYF

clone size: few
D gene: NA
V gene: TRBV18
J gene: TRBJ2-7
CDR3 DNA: TGTGCCAGCTCACCCGCCCTAGATTTAGAGCAGTACTTC
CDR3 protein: CASSPALDLEQYF

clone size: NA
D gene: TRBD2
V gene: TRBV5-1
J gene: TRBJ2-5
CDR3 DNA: TGCGCCAGCAGCATCACTAGCGGGGGGGCAGAGACCCAGTACTTC
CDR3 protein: CASSITSGGAETQYF

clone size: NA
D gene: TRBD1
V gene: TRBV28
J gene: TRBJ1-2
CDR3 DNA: TGTGCCAGCAGTCGGGACAGGGGGCGAGTTTATGGCTACACCTTC
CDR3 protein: CASSRDRGRVYGYTF

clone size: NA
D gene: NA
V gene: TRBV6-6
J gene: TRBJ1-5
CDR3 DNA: TGTGCCAGCAGTCTACAGGGATTACTTAGCAATCAGCCCCAGCATTTT
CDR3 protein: CASSLQGLLSNQPQHF

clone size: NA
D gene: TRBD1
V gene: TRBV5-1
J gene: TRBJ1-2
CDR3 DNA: TGCGCCAGCAGAGATACAGGGGGTACTAACTATGGCTACACCTTC
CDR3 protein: CASRDTGGTNYGYTF

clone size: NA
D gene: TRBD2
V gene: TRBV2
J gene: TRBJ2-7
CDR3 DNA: TGTGCCAGCGAGGGCCTAGCGGGAGGGGTCTACGAGCAGTACTTC
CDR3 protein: CASEGLAGGVYEQYF

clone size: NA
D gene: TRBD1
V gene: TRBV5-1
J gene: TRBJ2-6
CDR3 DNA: TGCGCCAGCAGCTGGGGACAGGGGGCTGGGGCCAACGTCCTGACTTTC
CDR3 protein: CASSWGQGAGANVLTF

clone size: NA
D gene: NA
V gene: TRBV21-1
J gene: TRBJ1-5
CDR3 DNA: TGTGCCAGCAGCTCAGACGGCAATCAGCCCCAGCATTTT
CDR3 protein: CASSSDGNQPQHF

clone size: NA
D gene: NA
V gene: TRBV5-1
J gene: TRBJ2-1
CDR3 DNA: TGCGCCAGCAGCAGTCAGGTAAACAATGCTGAGCAGTTCTTC
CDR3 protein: CASSSQVNNAEQFF

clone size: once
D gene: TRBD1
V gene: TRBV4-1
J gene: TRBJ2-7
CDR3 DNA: TGCGCCAGCAGCCAAGAGGGACAGTACTACGAGCAGTACTTC
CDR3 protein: CASSQEGQYYEQYF

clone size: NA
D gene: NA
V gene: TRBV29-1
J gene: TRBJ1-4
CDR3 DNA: TGCAGCGCCCGACACCAGGGGATCGAACTGTTTTTT
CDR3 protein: CSARHQGIELFF

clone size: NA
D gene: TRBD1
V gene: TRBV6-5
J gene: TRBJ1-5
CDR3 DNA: TGTGCCAGCATGGGACAGGGGAATCAGCCCCAGCATTTT
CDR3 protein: CASMGQGNQPQHF

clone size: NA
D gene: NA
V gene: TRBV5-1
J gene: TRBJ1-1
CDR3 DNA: TGCGCCAGCAGCTTCATCGGTATAGGGGGGAACACTGAAGCTTTCTTT
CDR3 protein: CASSFIGIGGNTEAFF

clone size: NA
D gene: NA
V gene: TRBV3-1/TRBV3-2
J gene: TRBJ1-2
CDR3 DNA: TGTGCCAGCAGCCAAGACGGGGGGCCCTATGGCTACACCTTC
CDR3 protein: CASSQDGGPYGYTF

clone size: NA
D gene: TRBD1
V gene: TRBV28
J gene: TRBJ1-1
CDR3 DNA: TGTGCCAGCAGCCTCGGTGCAGGGGGCCCCACTGAAGCTTTCTTT
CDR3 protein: CASSLGAGGPTEAFF

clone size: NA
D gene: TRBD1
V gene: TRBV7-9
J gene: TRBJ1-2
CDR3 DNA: TGTGCCAGCAGCGCGGGACAGGATGACTATGGCTACACCTTC
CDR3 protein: CASSAGQDDYGYTF

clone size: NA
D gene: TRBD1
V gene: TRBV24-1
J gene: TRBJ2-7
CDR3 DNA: TGTGCCACCTCAGGGGACAGGGTCCCCTACGAGCAGTACTTC
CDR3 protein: CATSGDRVPYEQYF

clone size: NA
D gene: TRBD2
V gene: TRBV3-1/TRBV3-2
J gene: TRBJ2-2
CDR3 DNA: TGTGCCAGCAGCCTTCACCCGGCTAGCGGGGGCCTAACCGGGGAGCTGTTTTTT
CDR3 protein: CASSLHPASGGLTGELFF

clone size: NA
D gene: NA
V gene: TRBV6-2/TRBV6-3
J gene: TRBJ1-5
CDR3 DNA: TGTGCCAGCAGTTACTCCGGACAGTACAATCAGCCCCAGCATTTT
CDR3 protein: CASSYSGQYNQPQHF

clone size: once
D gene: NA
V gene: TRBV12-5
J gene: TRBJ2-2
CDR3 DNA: TGTGCTAGTGGTTCCATATTGGGGACCGGGGAGCTGTTTTTT
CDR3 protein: CASGSILGTGELFF

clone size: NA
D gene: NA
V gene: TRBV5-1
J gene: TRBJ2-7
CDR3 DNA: TGCGCCAGCAGCTTGGCCGGCCACGAGTCGTCCGAGCAGTACTTC
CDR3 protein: CASSLAGHESSEQYF

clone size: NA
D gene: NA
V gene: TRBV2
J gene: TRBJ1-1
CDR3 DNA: TGTGCCAGCAGGGGATCCATGAACACTGAAGCTTTCTTT
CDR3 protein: CASRGSMNTEAFF

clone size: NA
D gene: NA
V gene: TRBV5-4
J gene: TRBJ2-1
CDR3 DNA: TGTGCCAGCAGCTCCCTGGACCAATACTACAATGAGCAGTTCTTC
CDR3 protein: CASSSLDQYYNEQFF

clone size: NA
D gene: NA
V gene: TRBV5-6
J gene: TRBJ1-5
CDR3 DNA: TGTGCCAGCAGCCTCTACAGGGCCCGAGTGAGCAATCAGCCCCAGCATTTT
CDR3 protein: CASSLYRARVSNQPQHF

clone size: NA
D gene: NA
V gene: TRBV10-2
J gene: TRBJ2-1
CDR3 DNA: TGCGCCAGCAGTGCCAAACTAGATGTGGGATACAATGAGCAGTTCTTC
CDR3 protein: CASSAKLDVGYNEQFF

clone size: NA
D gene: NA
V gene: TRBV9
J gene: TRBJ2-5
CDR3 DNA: TGTGCCAGCAGCGTAGAGGCGGGGCAAGAGACCCAGTACTTC
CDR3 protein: CASSVEAGQETQYF

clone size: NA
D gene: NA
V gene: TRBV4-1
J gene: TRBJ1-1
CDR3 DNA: TGCGCCAGCAGCCAAGGCAGGATTGGGAACACTGAAGCTTTCTTT
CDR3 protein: CASSQGRIGNTEAFF

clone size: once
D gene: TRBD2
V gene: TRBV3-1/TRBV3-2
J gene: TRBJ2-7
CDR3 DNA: TGTGCCAGCAGCAACCCGGGACTAGCGGAGCGCCCCTACGAGCAGTACTTC
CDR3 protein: CASSNPGLAERPYEQYF

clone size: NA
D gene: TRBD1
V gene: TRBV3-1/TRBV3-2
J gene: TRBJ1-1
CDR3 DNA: TGTGCCAGCAGTCTCACCGGGACAGCTGAAGCTTTCTTT
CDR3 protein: CASSLTGTAEAFF

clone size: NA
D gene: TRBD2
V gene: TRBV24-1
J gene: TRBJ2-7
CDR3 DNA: TGTGCCACCAGGGGAGCGGGAGAATACGAGCAGTACTTC
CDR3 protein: CATRGAGEYEQYF

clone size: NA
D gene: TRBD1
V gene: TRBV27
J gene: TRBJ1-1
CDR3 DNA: TGTGCCAGCAAGACAGGGGGGAACACTGAAGCTTTCTTT
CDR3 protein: CASKTGGNTEAFF

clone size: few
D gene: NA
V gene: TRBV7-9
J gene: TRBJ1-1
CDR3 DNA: TGTGCCAGCAGCTTTAGGCAGGGTAGGAACACTGAAGCTTTCTTT
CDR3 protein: CASSFRQGRNTEAFF

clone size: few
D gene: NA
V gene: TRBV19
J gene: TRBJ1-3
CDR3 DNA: TGTGCCAGTTCAGGATTAGGCTCTGGAAACACCATATATTTT
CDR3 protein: CASSGLGSGNTIYF

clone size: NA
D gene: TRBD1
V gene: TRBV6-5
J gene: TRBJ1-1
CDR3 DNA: TGTGCCAGCAGCCGACAGGGGTACACTGAAGCTTTCTTT
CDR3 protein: CASSRQGYTEAFF

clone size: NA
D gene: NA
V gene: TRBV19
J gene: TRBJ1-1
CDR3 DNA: TGTGCCAGTAGCGAAGGGCTTCAGAACACTGAAGCTTTCTTT
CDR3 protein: CASSEGLQNTEAFF

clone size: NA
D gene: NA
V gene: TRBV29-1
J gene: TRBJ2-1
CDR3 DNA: TGCAGCGTGGACCTCAAAGGGAGGACTTCCTACAATGAGCAGTTCTTC
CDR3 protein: CSVDLKGRTSYNEQFF

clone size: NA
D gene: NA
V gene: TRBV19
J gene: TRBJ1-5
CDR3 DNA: TGTGCCAGTAGTAGAGGGTTTGTGAGCAATCAGCCCCAGCATTTT
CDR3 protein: CASSRGFVSNQPQHF

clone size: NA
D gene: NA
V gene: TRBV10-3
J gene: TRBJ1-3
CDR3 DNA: TGTGCCATCAGTGAGTCGCAAAAAGCGGGTGGAAACACCATATATTTT
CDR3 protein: CAISESQKAGGNTIYF

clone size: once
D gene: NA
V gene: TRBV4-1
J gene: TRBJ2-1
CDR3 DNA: TGCGCCAGCAGCCAAGCCCCGACTAGTAACAATGAGCAGTTCTTC
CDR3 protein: CASSQAPTSNNEQFF

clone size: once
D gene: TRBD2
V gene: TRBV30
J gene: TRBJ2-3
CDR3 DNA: TGTGCCTGGAGTTCCCTAGCGGGGGTAACAGATACGCAGTATTTT
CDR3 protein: CAWSSLAGVTDTQYF

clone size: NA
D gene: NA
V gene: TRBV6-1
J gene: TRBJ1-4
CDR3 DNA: TGTGCCAGCAGTGAAAGGGGAGCGGGGGGTGAAAAACTGTTTTTT
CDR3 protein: CASSERGAGGEKLFF

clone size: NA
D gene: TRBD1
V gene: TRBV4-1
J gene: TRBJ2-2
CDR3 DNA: TGCGCCAGCAGCCCGACAGGGACCTCGGGCACCGGGGAGCTGTTTTTT
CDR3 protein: CASSPTGTSGTGELFF

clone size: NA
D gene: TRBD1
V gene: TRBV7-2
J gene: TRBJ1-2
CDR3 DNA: TGTGCCAGCAGCCCCGGGACAGGGTTCTATGGCTACACCTTC
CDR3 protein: CASSPGTGFYGYTF

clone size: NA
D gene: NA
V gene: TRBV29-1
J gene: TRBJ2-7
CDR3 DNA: TGCAGCGTTGAAGTCTCAAGGGGTCCCCTTCCCAACGAGCAGTACTTC
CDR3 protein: CSVEVSRGPLPNEQYF

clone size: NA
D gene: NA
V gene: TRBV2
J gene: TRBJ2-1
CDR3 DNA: TGTGCCAGCAGAATTAGTCTGTCAGGAGAGCAGTTCTTC
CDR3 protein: CASRISLSGEQFF

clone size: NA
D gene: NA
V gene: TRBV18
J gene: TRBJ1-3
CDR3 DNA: TGTGCCAGCTCACCTTACTCTGGAAACACCATATATTTT
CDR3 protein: CASSPYSGNTIYF

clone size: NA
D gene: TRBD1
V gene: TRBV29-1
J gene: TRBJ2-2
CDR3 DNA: TGCAGCGCTGCTTCGGGACAGGGAGTAACCGGGGAGCTGTTTTTT
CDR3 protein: CSAASGQGVTGELFF

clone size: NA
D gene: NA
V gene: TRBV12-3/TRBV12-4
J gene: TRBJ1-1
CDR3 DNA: TGTGCCAGCAGCCTACACGTAAACACTGAAGCTTTCTTT
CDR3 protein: CASSLHVNTEAFF

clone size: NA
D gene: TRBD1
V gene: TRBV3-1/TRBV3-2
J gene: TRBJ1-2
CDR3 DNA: TGTGCCAGCAGCCTAAGGACAGGGGGCGCTGGCTACACCTTC
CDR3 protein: CASSLRTGGAGYTF

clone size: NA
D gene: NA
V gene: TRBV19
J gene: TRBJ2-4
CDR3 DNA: TGTGCCAGTAGCACCGGGCGGGGAGGGGGAAACATTCAGTACTTC
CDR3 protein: CASSTGRGGGNIQYF